This entry lists 14 T cell receptor beta chains sequenced from one sample in a study of blood T cells in healthy people across ages. PCR was performed a second time for about 7 to 12 cycles using a sample-barcoded 5' primer and a J-beta primer mix. TCRdb reanalysed the 5' RACE reads using MiXCR and keeps one entry per CDR3 protein. Seen here are about 830,000 distinct CDR3 sequences, about 62% observed once, and the top ten hold approximately 30%. The material sequenced was blood. The receptor source for this set is a man aged 25-45 years in good health.

This clonotype has more than one count but fewer than ten. The V call is TRBV6-6, the J call TRBJ1-2; tentatively, D is TRBD1 (5 bases). Germline V gives CDR1 MNHNY, CDR2 SVGAGI (reference sequence). Trimming shortened V by 2 bases and J by 8 bases, and 15 bases separated the two germline ends. The CDR3 is 14 residues long. The CDR3 here is CASSYVDMKKGYTF. CDR3 DNA: TGTGCCAGCAGTTACGTGGACATGAAGAAAGGCTACACCTTC.

This rearrangement joins TRBV6-2 or TRBV6-3 to TRBJ2-3; TRBD2 is a possible D gene (6 bases). Germline-derived CDR1 and CDR2 are MNHEY and SVGEGT. The ends were cut back, 4 bases at V and 4 bases at J, with 21 bases in the middle. This CDR3 has 17 residues. The CDR3 sequence is CASSSFRVSGSSDTQYF. CDR3 DNA: TGTGCCAGCAGTTCATTTCGGGTTAGCGGTTCTTCAGATACGCAGTATTTT.

The chain recombines TRBV15 with TRBJ2-3; the D gene is possibly TRBD1 (5 bases). Trimming stripped 0 bases from V and 1 base from J, with 11 bases between. The CDR3 contains 16 residues. Germline CDR1 and CDR2: LNHNV and YYDKDF (reference sequence). The CDR3, as DNA: TGTGCCACCAGCAGAGATAGGGGAATCGGCACAGATACGCAGTATTTT. Its translation: CATSRDRGIGTDTQYF.

The count of this clonotype is one. An end of the junction does not agree with germline; a read error may underlie this. The rearrangement joins TRBV4-2 to TRBJ2-3; the D is unclear. This CDR3 has 15 amino acids. Germline V CDR1 and CDR2: LGHNA, YNFKEQ. The CDR3 DNA is TGTGCCAGCGGCCACCAGACATTAAGCACAGATACGCAGTATTTT. Amino acids: CASGHQTLSTDTQYF.

The rearrangement uses TRBV20-1 and TRBJ2-5; a weak D match, TRBD1 (6 bases). The germline CDR1 and CDR2 sequences are DFQATT and SNEGSKA (reference sequence). The V end was cut by 5 bases, the J end by 9 bases, with 13 bases between. This CDR3 is 11 amino acids long. The CDR3 DNA sequence: TGCAGTGCTGGTACAGGGATTGCCCAGTACTTC. Translation: CSAGTGIAQYF.

The J gene is TRBJ1-2, the V gene TRBV4-1; TRBD1 matches 7 bases. J gave up 8 bases and V 1 base, and 10 bases lay outside the gene matches. Germline V lookup: CDR1 MGHRA, CDR2 YSYEKL. The CDR3 sequence is 15 residues long. The CDR3 DNA is TGCGCCAGCAGCCAAGGAACAGGGGCACAGGGCGGCTACACCTTC. As protein: CASSQGTGAQGGYTF.

This clonotype was observed a handful of times. This chain links TRBV6-5 with TRBJ2-1; D is perhaps TRBD1 or TRBD2 (5 bases each). V lost 6 bases and J lost 9, with 15 bases in between. The CDR3 is 13 amino acids. The germline V gene encodes CDR1 MNHEY and CDR2 SVGAGI. CDR3 in DNA: TGTGCCAGCAGCTGGGGGACCTCCCTTGAGCAGTTCTTC. Protein: CASSWGTSLEQFF.

This chain connects TRBV12-3 or TRBV12-4 to TRBJ2-7, with a possible D match to TRBD1 (5 bases). Trimming removed 5 bases from V and 2 bases from J, with 16 bases in between. The length of the CDR3 is 15 residues. This CDR3 reads CASSPSYRQPYEQYF. The CDR3 DNA follows: TGTGCCAGCAGTCCTTCATACAGACAGCCCTACGAGCAGTACTTC.

This clonotype appeared a few times. The rearrangement uses TRBV25-1 and TRBJ1-4; D not certain. This CDR3 is built from 14 residues. From germline, CDR1 is MGHDK and CDR2 SYGVNS. V lost 2 bases, J lost 2 bases, and 6 bases lay in between. Written as DNA, the CDR3 is TGTGCCAGCAGTGAAAAAACTACTAATGAAAAACTGTTTTTT. It translates to CASSEKTTNEKLFF.

The count of this clonotype is one. Germline and junction disagree at one end, which may indicate a read error. This chain connects TRBV11-2 to TRBJ2-1; D is undetermined. CDR1 and CDR2 (germline): SGHAT, FQNNGV. The CDR3 consists of 15 residues. CDR3 bases: TGTGCCAGCAGCCTAGACGGTCCTTCCTACAATGAGCAGTTCTTC. This codes for CASSLDGPSYNEQFF.

This sequence joins TRBV29-1 and TRBJ1-6; TRBD1 aligns across 9 bases. Germline CDR1 and CDR2: SQVTM and ANQGSEA. The ends lost 5 bases at V and 9 bases at J; junction bases unmatched: 5. CDR3 length: 13 residues. The CDR3 here is CSVRDRDISPLHF. The DNA of the CDR3 is TGCAGCGTTAGGGACAGGGACATTTCACCCCTCCACTTT.

The chain combines TRBV7-3 with TRBJ1-2, with 7 bases matching TRBD1. This CDR3 has 13 amino acids. Germline CDR1 and CDR2: SGHTA and FQGTGA. After removal of 4 bases from V and 7 bases from J, the junction contained 6 bases not matched to a gene. CDR3 sequence (DNA): TGTGCCAGCAGCTCCCAGGGGGTGAGTGGCTACACCTTC. Its protein is CASSSQGVSGYTF.

Turning to this clonotype: One end of the junction is discordant with germline, which a read error may explain. The rearrangement uses TRBV13 and TRBJ2-1; D perhaps matches TRBD2 (6 bases). This CDR3 region has 14 residues. Germline V CDR1 and CDR2: PRHDT, FYEKMQ (reference sequence). The CDR3 sequence is CTSSRAGSYNEQFF. The DNA for the CDR3 is TGTACCAGCAGCCGAGCGGGCTCCTACAATGAGCAGTTCTTC. The full variable domain, in which reference TRBV13 and TRBJ2-1 provide the parts outside the CDR3, is AAGVIQSPRHLIKEKRETATLKCYPIPRHDTVYWYQQGPGQDPQFLISFYEKMQSDKGSIPDRFSAQQFSDYHSELNMSSLELGDSALYFCTSSRAGSYNEQFFGPGTRLTVL.

This clonotype was counted once. At one end the junction does not follow the germline gene, possibly because of a read error. V is TRBV29-1 and J is TRBJ1-2, with a tentative D call TRBD1 (5 bases). Germline V gene lookup returns CDR1 SQVTM and CDR2 ANQGSEA. The CDR3 loop spans 13 amino acids. The CDR3 nucleotides read TGCAGCGGTGAAGGGGTCCCCCTCTATGGCTACACCTTC. It translates to CSGEGVPLYGYTF.